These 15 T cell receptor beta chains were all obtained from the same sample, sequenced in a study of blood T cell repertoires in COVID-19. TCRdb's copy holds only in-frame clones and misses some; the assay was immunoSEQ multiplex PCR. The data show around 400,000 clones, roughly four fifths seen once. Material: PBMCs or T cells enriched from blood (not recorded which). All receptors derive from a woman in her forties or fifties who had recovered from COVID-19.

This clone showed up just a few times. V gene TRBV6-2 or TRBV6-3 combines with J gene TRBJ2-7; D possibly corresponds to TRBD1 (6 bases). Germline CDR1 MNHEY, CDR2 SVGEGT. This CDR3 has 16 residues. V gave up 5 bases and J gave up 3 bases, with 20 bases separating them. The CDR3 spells CASSSRLQGDVYEQYF. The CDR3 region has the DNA TGTGCCAGCAGTAGTAGACTACAGGGAGATGTCTACGAGCAGTACTTC.

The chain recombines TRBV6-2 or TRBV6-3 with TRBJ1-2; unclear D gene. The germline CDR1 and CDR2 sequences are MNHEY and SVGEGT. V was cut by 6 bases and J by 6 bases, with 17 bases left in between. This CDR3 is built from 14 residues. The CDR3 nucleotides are TGTGCCAGCAGCTCAACGCGGGGAGTAAATGGCTACACCTTC. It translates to CASSSTRGVNGYTF.

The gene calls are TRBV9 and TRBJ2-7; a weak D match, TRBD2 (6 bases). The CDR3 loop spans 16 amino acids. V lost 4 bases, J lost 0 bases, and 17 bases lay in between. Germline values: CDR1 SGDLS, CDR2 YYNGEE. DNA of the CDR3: TGTGCCAGCAGCCCACGGGAGCTAAGAAGCTCCTACGAGCAGTACTTC. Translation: CASSPRELRSSYEQYF. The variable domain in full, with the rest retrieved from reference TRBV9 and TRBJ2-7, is DSGVTQTPKHLITATGQRVTLRCSPRSGDLSVYWYQQSLDQGLQFLIQYYNGEERAKGNILERFSAQQFPDLHSELNLSSLELGDSALYFCASSPRELRSSYEQYFGPGTRLTVT.

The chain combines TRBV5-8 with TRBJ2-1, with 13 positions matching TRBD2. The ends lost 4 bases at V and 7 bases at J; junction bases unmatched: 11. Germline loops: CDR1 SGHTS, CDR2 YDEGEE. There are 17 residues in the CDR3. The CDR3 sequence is CASSARLAGGGFNEQFF. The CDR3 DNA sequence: TGTGCCAGCAGCGCTAGACTAGCGGGAGGAGGGTTTAATGAGCAGTTCTTC.

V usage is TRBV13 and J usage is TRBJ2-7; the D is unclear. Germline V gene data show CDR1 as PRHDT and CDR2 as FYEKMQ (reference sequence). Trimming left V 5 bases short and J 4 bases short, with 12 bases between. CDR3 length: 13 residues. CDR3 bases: TGTGCCAGCAGCGGCACGACACGTTACGAGCAGTACTTC. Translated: CASSGTTRYEQYF.

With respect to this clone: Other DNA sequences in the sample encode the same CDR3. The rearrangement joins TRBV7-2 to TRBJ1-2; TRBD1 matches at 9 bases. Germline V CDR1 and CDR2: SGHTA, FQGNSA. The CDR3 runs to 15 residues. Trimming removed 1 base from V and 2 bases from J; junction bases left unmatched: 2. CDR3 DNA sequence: TGTGCCAGCAGCTTAGAAGGGACAGGGAACTATGGCTACACCTTC. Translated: CASSLEGTGNYGYTF.

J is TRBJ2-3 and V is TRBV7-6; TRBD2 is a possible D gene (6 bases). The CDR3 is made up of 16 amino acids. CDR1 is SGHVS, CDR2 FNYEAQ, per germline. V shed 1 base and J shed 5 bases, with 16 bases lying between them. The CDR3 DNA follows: TGTGCCAGCAGCTTAGAAGGCCTAGCGAATGAAGATACGCAGTATTTT. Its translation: CASSLEGLANEDTQYF.

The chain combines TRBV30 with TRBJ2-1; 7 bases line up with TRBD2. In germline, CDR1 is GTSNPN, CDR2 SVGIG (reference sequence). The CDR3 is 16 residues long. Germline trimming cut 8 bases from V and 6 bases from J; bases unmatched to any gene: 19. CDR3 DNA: TGTGCCAGATCTTTTGGGGGGGTTAATTTTCCCAATGAGCAGTTCTTC. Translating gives CARSFGGVNFPNEQFF.

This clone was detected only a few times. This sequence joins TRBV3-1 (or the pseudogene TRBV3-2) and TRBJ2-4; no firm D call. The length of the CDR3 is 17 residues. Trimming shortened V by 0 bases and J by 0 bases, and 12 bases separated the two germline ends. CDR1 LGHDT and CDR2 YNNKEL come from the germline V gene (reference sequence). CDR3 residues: CASSQDESPLAKNIQYF. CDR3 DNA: TGTGCCAGCAGCCAAGATGAGAGCCCTTTAGCCAAAAACATTCAGTACTTC.

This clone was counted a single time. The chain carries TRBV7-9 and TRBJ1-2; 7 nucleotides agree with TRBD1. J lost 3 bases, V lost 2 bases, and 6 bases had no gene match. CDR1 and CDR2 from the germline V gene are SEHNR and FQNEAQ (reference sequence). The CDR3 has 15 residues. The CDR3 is CASSLMGQGDYGYTF. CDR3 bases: TGTGCCAGCAGCTTAATGGGGCAGGGGGACTATGGCTACACCTTC.

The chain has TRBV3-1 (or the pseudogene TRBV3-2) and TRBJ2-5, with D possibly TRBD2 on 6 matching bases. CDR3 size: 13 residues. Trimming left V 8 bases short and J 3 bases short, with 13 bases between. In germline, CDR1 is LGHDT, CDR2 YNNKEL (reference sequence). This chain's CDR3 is CASAPSGEETQYF. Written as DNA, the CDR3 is TGTGCCAGCGCCCCTTCGGGGGAAGAGACCCAGTACTTC.

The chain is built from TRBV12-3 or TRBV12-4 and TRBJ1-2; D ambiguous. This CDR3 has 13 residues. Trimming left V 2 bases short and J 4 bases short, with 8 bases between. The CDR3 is CASSLNSRYGYTF. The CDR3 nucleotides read TGTGCCAGCAGTTTAAACAGCCGCTATGGCTACACCTTC.

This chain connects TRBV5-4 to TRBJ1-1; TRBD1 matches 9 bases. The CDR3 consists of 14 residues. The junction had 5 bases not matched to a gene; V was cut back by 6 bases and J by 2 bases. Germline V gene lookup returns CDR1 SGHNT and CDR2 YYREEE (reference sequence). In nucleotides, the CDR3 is TGTGCCAGCACCCTGGACAGGGGAAACACTGAAGCTTTCTTT. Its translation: CASTLDRGNTEAFF.

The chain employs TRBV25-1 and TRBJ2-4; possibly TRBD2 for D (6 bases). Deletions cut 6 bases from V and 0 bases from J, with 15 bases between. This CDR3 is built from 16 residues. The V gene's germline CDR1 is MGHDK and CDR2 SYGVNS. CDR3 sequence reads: CASRGVLGLAKNIQYF. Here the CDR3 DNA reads TGTGCCAGCAGGGGGGTGTTGGGACTAGCCAAAAACATTCAGTACTTC.

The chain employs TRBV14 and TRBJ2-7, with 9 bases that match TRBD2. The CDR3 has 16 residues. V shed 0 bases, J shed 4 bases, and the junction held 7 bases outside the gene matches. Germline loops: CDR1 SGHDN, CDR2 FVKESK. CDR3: CASSQDRLAGRYEQYF. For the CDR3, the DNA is TGTGCCAGCAGCCAAGATCGGCTAGCGGGGAGGTACGAGCAGTACTTC. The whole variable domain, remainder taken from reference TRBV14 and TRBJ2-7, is EAGVTQFPSHSVIEKGQTVTLRCDPISGHDNLYWYRRVMGKEIKFLLHFVKESKQDESGMPNNRFLAERTGGTYSTLKVQPAELEDSGVYFCASSQDRLAGRYEQYFGPGTRLTVT.